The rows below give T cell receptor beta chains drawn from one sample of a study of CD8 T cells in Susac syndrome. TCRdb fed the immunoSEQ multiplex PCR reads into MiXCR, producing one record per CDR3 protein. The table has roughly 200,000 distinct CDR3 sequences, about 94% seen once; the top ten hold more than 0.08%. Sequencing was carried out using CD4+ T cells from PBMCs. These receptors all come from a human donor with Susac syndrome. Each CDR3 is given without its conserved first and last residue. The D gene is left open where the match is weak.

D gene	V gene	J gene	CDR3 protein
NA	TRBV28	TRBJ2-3	ASATTPTDTQY
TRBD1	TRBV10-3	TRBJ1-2	AISLTGNSNYGYT
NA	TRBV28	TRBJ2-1	ASSPPDGVLNEQF
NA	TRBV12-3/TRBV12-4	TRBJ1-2	ASSLAVTAYGYT
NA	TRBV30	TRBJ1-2	AWWSTGGRYYGYT
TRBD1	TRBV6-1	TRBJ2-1	ASSQQQGNEQF
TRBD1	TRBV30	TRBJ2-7	AWRIQGAYEQY
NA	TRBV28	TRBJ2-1	ASSFLTGSEQF
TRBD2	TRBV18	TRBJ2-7	ASSPDGGDEQY
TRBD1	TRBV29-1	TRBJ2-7	SGGQGFGEQY
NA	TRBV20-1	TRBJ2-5	SARVRQETQY
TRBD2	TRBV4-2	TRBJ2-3	ASSQELGLVMDTQY
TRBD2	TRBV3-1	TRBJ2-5	ASSQGHGGVLETQY
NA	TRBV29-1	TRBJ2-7	SVDVAGQASYEQY
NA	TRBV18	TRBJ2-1	ASSPGNIISYNEQF
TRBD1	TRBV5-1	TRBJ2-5	ASSKDRGRGEETQY
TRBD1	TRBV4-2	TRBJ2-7	ASSQEVGTASYEQY
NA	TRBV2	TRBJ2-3	ASRSLGWASTDTQY
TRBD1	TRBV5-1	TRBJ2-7	ASSTTGTGIYEQY
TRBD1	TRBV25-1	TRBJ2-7	ASAPGTDISYEQY